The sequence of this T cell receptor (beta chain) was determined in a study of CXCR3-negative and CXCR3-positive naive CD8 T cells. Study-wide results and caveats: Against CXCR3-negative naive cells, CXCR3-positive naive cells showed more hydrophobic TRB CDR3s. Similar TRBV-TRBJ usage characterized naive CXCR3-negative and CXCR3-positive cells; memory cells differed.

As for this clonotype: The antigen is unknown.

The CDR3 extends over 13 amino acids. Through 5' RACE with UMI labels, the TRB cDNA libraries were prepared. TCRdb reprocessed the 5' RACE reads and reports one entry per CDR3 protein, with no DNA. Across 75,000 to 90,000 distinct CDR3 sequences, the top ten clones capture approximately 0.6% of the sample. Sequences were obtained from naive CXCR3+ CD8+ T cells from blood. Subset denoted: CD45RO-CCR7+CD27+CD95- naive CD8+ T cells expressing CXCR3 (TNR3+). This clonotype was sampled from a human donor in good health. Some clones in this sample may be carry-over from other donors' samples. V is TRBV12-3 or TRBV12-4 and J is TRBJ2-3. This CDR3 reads CASSFTLTDTQYF.